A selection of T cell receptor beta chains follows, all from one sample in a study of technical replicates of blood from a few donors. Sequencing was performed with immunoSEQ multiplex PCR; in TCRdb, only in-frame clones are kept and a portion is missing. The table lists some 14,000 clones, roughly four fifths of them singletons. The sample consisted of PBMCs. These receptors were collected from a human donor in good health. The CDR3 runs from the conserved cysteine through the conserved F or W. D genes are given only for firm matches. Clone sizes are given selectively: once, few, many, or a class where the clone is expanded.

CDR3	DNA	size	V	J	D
CASSRNTEAFF	TGTGCCAGCAGTCGGAACACTGAAGCTTTCTTT	few	TRBV25-1	TRBJ1-1	.
CASSARTPGQGVAIQYF	TGCGCCAGCAGCGCTAGGACCCCCGGGCAGGGGGTGGCCATTCAGTACTTC	.	TRBV5-1	TRBJ2-4	TRBD1
CASSPVGTGTYGYTF	TGTGCCAGCTCACCAGTGGGGACAGGGACCTATGGCTACACCTTC	.	TRBV18	TRBJ1-2	TRBD1
CASSWTSGNYEQYF	TGTGCCAGCAGCTGGACTAGCGGGAACTACGAGCAGTACTTC	.	TRBV7-2	TRBJ2-7	TRBD2
CASSKWSPGRGAFF	TGTGCCAGCAGTAAGTGGTCCCCGGGGAGAGGAGCTTTCTTT	.	TRBV28	TRBJ1-1	.
CAWSRSGETQYF	TGTGCCTGGAGCCGGAGTGGAGAGACCCAGTACTTC	.	TRBV30	TRBJ2-5	.
CASSGKTSLLTDTQYF	TGTGCCAGCAGCGGAAAGACTAGCCTCCTAACAGATACGCAGTATTTT	.	TRBV5-4	TRBJ2-3	TRBD2
CASSLAVSGLNTEAFF	TGTGCCAGCAGCTTAGCCGTGTCCGGGTTGAACACTGAAGCTTTCTTT	.	TRBV11-2	TRBJ1-1	.
CASSASAGGNTIYF	TGTGCCAGCAGTGCCTCTGCGGGTGGAAACACCATATATTTT	few	TRBV2	TRBJ1-3	.
CASSEQGAVEKLFF	TGTGCCAGCAGTGAGCAGGGGGCGGTGGAAAAACTGTTTTTT	.	TRBV2	TRBJ1-4	TRBD1
CASSSTYEQYF	TGTGCCAGCAGCTCCACCTACGAGCAGTACTTC	.	TRBV5-4	TRBJ2-7	.
CASSLEVETGVSTYEQYF	TGTGCCAGTAGTTTGGAGGTAGAGACAGGGGTTTCAACCTACGAGCAGTACTTC	.	TRBV19	TRBJ2-7	TRBD1
CATSRGGENTDTQYF	TGTGCCACCAGCAGAGGCGGGGAGAACACAGATACGCAGTATTTT	.	TRBV15	TRBJ2-3	.
CASRSGLAYEQFF	TGTGCCAGCAGGAGCGGACTAGCGTATGAGCAGTTCTTC	.	TRBV6-1	TRBJ2-1	TRBD2
CASSHLALAGDQETQYF	TGCGCCAGCAGCCACCTGGCACTAGCGGGAGATCAAGAGACCCAGTACTTC	.	TRBV4-1	TRBJ2-5	TRBD2
CASSLSASGEETQYF	TGTGCCAGCAGCCTTTCGGCCTCCGGAGAAGAGACCCAGTACTTC	.	TRBV6-5	TRBJ2-5	.
CASSPWERNEQFF	TGTGCCAGCAGCCCCTGGGAGCGGAATGAGCAGTTCTTC	.	TRBV7-3	TRBJ2-1	.
CASSEVGGAGQPQHF	TGTGCCAGCAGTGAAGTGGGGGGGGCGGGTCAGCCCCAGCATTTT	.	TRBV6-1	TRBJ1-5	.
CASSLGGGGRAWGEQFF	TGTGCCAGCAGCTTAGGGGGTGGCGGGAGGGCCTGGGGTGAGCAGTTCTTC	.	TRBV7-2	TRBJ2-1	TRBD2
CASSEGANTDTQYF	TGTGCCAGCAGTGAGGGGGCCAACACAGATACGCAGTATTTT	.	TRBV6-1	TRBJ2-3	.
CASTGLAGKSYNEQFF	TGTGCCAGTACGGGACTAGCAGGAAAGTCCTACAATGAGCAGTTCTTC	.	TRBV27	TRBJ2-1	TRBD2
CASNSRGTDTQYF	TGTGCCAGCAACTCCAGAGGTACAGATACGCAGTATTTT	once	TRBV2	TRBJ2-3	.
CASSRTGYNEQFF	TGTGCCAGCAGCCGGACAGGGTACAATGAGCAGTTCTTC	few	TRBV14	TRBJ2-1	TRBD1
CASSDQTGSYGYTF	TGTGCCAGCAGCGACCAGACAGGGAGCTATGGCTACACCTTC	.	TRBV2	TRBJ1-2	TRBD1
CASSQDFSGYYNEQFF	TGCGCCAGCAGCCAAGATTTTAGCGGGTATTACAATGAGCAGTTCTTC	.	TRBV4-1	TRBJ2-1	TRBD2
CAWSVPGITYEQYF	TGTGCCTGGAGTGTACCGGGAATAACGTACGAGCAGTACTTC	.	TRBV30	TRBJ2-7	.
CASRFQGAYEQYF	TGTGCCAGCAGGTTCCAGGGGGCCTACGAGCAGTACTTC	.	TRBV6-1	TRBJ2-7	TRBD1
CASRMTGQNYGYTF	TGTGCCAGTAGGATGACTGGACAAAACTATGGCTACACCTTC	.	TRBV19	TRBJ1-2	.
CASSVGQGERYTF	TGTGCCAGCAGCGTAGGACAGGGGGAGCGCTACACCTTC	.	TRBV9	TRBJ1-2	TRBD1
CASNRDRDYSNQPQHF	TGTGCCTCTAACCGGGACAGGGATTATAGCAATCAGCCCCAGCATTTT	.	TRBV2	TRBJ1-5	TRBD1
CAWTRSGVRVVYEQYF	TGTGCCTGGACAAGATCAGGTGTCAGGGTAGTCTACGAGCAGTACTTC	.	TRBV30	TRBJ2-7	.
CASSPVDEKLFF	TGTGCCAGCAGCCCAGTGGATGAAAAACTGTTTTTT	.	TRBV7-9	TRBJ1-4	.
CAWNGLAGDDEQFF	TGTGCCTGGAATGGACTAGCGGGAGACGATGAGCAGTTCTTC	.	TRBV30	TRBJ2-1	TRBD2
CASSHRDIQLQPQHF	TGTGCCAGCAGTCACCGGGACATTCAACTTCAGCCCCAGCATTTT	.	TRBV2	TRBJ1-5	.
CASSSTVGTQYF	TGTGCCAGCAGCTCGACAGTTGGGACCCAGTACTTC	.	TRBV7-9	TRBJ2-5	.
CASSDSVNSGNTIYF	TGCGCCAGCAGTGATTCGGTCAACTCTGGAAACACCATATATTTT	few	TRBV10-2	TRBJ1-3	.
CASSTTGAFGQPQHF	TGTGCCAGCAGCACGACAGGGGCCTTCGGTCAGCCCCAGCATTTT	.	TRBV28	TRBJ1-5	TRBD1
CAPHSGESYEQYF	TGTGCCCCGCATAGCGGGGAATCCTACGAGCAGTACTTC	.	TRBV5-3	TRBJ2-7	TRBD2
CASSLVGVGGAYEQYF	TGTGCCAGCAGCTTAGTCGGTGTTGGGGGCGCCTACGAGCAGTACTTC	.	TRBV11-2	TRBJ2-7	.
CASSLAGLAGNEQFF	TGTGCCAGCAGCTTAGCTGGTCTAGCGGGCAATGAGCAGTTCTTC	.	TRBV7-9	TRBJ2-1	TRBD2
CACSPGTNYGYTF	TGTGCCTGCTCTCCCGGGACTAACTATGGCTACACCTTC	once	TRBV30	TRBJ1-2	.
CASSIGLAGGPVEQYF	TGTGCCAGTAGTATAGGACTAGCGGGAGGCCCAGTGGAGCAGTACTTC	.	TRBV19	TRBJ2-7	TRBD2
CASSERGYGGGNTIYF	TGTGCCAGCAGTGAAAGAGGCTACGGAGGAGGAAACACCATATATTTT	.	TRBV2	TRBJ1-3	.
CASSWREGEQYF	TGTGCCAGCAGCTGGAGGGAGGGGGAGCAGTACTTC	.	TRBV7-2	TRBJ2-7	TRBD2
CASSSPTSGIATGELFF	TGTGCCAGCAGCTCCCCTACTAGCGGGATTGCAACCGGGGAGCTGTTTTTT	.	TRBV7-3	TRBJ2-2	TRBD2
CASSVDPGLAGAEQYF	TGTGCCAGCAGCGTAGATCCGGGACTAGCGGGAGCGGAGCAGTACTTC	.	TRBV9	TRBJ2-7	TRBD2
CASSAGFLNTEAFF	TGTGCCAGCAGCGCCGGTTTTTTGAACACTGAAGCTTTCTTT	.	TRBV7-6	TRBJ1-1	.
CASSSQSRAVVAGTNEQFF	TGTGCCAGCAGCTCCCAATCGAGGGCCGTGGTAGCGGGGACCAATGAGCAGTTCTTC	once	TRBV7-3	TRBJ2-1	TRBD2
CASSLAPQAQETQYF	TGCGCCAGCAGCTTGGCCCCCCAGGCGCAAGAGACCCAGTACTTC	.	TRBV5-1	TRBJ2-5	.
CASSLEGVSGRAGVTQYF	TGCGCCAGCAGCTTGGAAGGGGTCAGTGGCAGGGCAGGAGTTACGCAGTATTTT	.	TRBV5-1	TRBJ2-3	.
CASSQDQVGSSYNEQFF	TGCGCCAGCAGCCAAGATCAGGTAGGGAGCTCCTACAATGAGCAGTTCTTC	.	TRBV4-1	TRBJ2-1	.
CASSSRQGGQPQHF	TGTGCCAGTAGTTCGCGGCAGGGAGGTCAGCCCCAGCATTTT	few	TRBV19	TRBJ1-5	.
CASSLSPLHEQYF	TGTGCCAGCAGCCTAAGCCCTCTCCACGAGCAGTACTTC	.	TRBV11-3	TRBJ2-7	.